This T cell receptor beta chain was recovered during a study of cytomegalovirus exposure and HLA in healthy donors. In the PCR, 60 Vbeta and 13 Jbeta primers were used. Sequenced by immunoSEQ multiplex PCR; TCRdb stores in-frame clones only, minus some. The repertoire consists of 130,000 or so clones, with roughly four fifths occurring once and the leading ten covering more than 2.5%. The CDR3 extends over 15 amino acids. The germline V gene has CDR1 SGHTA and CDR2 FQGNSA. The V segment lost 3 bases and the J segment 2 bases; nucleotides outside the gene matches: 5. This chain joins TRBV7-2 and TRBJ2-3; TRBD2 agrees at 7 bases. This clonotype was sampled from a man younger than 35 in good health and CMV-seropositive. Input material: PBMCs. The CDR3, as DNA: TGTGCCAGCAGCTTCATCGCGGGAGTCACAGATACGCAGTATTTT. This sequence encodes CASSFIAGVTDTQYF.